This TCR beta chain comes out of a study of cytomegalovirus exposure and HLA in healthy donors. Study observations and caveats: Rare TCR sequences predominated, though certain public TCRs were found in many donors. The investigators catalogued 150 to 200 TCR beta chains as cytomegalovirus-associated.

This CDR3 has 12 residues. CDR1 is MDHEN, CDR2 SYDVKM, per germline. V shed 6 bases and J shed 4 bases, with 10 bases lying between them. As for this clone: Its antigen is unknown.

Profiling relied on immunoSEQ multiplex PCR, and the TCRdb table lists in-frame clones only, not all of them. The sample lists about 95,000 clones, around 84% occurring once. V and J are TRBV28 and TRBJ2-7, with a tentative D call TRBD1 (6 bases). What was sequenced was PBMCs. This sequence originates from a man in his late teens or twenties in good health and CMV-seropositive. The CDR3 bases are TGTGCCAGCAGATACCAGGGGTACGAGCAGTACTTC. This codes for CASRYQGYEQYF. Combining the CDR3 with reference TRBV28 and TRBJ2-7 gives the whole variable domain DVKVTQSSRYLVKRTGEKVFLECVQDMDHENMFWYRQDPGLGLRLIYFSYDVKMKEKGDIPEGYSVSREKKERFSLILESASTNQTSMYLCASRYQGYEQYFGPGTRLTVT.